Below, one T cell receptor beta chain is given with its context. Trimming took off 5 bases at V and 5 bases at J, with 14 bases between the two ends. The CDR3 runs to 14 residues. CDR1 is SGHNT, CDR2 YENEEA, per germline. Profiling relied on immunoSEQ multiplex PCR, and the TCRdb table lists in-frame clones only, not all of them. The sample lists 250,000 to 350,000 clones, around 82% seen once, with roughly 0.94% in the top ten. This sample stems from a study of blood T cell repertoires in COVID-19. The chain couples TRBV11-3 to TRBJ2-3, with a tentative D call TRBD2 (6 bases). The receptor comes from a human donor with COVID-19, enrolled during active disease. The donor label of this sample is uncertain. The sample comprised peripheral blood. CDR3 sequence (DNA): TGTGCCAGCAGCCGGTGGGGGGAAGGAGATACGCAGTATTTT. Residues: CASSRWGEGDTQYF. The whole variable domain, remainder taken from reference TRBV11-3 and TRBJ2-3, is EAGVVQSPRYKIIEKKQPVAFWCNPISGHNTLYWYLQNLGQGPELLIRYENEEAVDDSQLPKDRFSAERLKGVDSTLKIQPAELGDSAVYLCASSRWGEGDTQYFGPGTRLTVL.